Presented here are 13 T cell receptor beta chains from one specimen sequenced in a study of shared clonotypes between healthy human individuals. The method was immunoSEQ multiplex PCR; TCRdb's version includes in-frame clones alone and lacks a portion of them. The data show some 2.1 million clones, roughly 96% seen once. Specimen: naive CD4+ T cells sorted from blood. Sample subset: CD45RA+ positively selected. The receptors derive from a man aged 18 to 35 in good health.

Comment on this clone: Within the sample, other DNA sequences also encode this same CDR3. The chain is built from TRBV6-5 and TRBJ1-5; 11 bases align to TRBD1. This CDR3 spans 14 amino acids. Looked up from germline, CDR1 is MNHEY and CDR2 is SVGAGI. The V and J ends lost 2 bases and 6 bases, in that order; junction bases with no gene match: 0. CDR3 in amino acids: CASSYGTGGQPQHF. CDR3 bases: TGTGCCAGCAGTTACGGGACAGGGGGTCAGCCCCAGCATTTT.

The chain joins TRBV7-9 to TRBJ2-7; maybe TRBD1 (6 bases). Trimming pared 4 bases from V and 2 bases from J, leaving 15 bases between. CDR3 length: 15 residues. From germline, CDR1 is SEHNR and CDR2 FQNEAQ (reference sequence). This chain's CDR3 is CASSSLRGQTYEQYF. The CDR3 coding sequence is TGTGCCAGCAGCTCCCTGCGAGGACAGACCTACGAGCAGTACTTC.

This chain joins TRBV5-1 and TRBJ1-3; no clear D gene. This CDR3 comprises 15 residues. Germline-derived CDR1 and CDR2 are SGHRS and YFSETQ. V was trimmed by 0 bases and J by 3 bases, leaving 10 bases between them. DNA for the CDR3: TGCGCCAGCAGCTTGGCCGGCGGAGGTGGAAACACCATATATTTT. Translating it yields CASSLAGGGGNTIYF.

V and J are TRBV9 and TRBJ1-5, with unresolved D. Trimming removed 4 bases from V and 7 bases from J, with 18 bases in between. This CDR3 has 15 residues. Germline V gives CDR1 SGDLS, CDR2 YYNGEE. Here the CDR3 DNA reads TGTGCCAGCAGCTCATCTAGCGGGCTTGGGCAGCCCCAGCATTTT. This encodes CASSSSSGLGQPQHF. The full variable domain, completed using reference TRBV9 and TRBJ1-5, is DSGVTQTPKHLITATGQRVTLRCSPRSGDLSVYWYQQSLDQGLQFLIQYYNGEERAKGNILERFSAQQFPDLHSELNLSSLELGDSALYFCASSSSSGLGQPQHFGDGTRLSIL.

In nucleotides, the CDR3 is TGCGCCAGCAGCCTATCAGATACGCAGTATTTT. This codes for CASSLSDTQYF. V gene TRBV4-1 combines with J gene TRBJ2-3; no firm D call. The V end lost 4 bases, the J end lost 4 bases, and 3 bases lay between the germline ends. This CDR3 spans 11 amino acids. Germline loops: CDR1 MGHRA, CDR2 YSYEKL.

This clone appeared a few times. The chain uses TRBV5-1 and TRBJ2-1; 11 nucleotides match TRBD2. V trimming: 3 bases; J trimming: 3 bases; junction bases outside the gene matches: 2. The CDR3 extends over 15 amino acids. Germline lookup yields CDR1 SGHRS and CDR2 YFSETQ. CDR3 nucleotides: TGCGCCAGCAGCTATAGCGGGAGGGACTACAATGAGCAGTTCTTC. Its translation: CASSYSGRDYNEQFF.

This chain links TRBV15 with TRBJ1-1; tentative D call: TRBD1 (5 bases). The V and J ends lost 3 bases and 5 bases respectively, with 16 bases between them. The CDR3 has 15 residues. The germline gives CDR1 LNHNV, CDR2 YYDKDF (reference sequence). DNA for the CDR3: TGTGCCACCAGCAGGTCCCGGACTCAGGGTACTGAAGCTTTCTTT. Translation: CATSRSRTQGTEAFF. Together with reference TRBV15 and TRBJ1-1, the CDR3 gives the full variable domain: DAMVIQNPRYQVTQFGKPVTLSCSQTLNHNVMYWYQQKSSQAPKLLFHYYDKDFNNEADTPDNFQSRRPNTSFCFLDIRSPGLGDTAMYLCATSRSRTQGTEAFFGQGTRLTVV.

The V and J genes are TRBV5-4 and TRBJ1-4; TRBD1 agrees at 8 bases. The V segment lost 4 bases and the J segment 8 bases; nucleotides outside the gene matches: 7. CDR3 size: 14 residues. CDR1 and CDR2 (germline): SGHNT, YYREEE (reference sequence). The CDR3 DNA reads TGTGCCAGCAGCCCAGGGGGCGTCAGAGAAAAACTGTTTTTT. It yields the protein CASSPGGVREKLFF. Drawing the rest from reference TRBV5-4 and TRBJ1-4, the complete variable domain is ETGVTQSPTHLIKTRGQQVTLRCSSQSGHNTVSWYQQALGQGPQFIFQYYREEENGRGNFPPRFSGLQFPNYSSELNVNALELDDSALYLCASSPGGVREKLFFGSGTQLSVL.

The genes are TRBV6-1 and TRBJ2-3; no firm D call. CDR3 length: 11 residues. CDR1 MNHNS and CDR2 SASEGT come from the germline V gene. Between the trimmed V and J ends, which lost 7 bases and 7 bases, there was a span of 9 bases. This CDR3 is CASNYKNTQYF. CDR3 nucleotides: TGTGCCAGCAACTACAAGAATACGCAGTATTTT.

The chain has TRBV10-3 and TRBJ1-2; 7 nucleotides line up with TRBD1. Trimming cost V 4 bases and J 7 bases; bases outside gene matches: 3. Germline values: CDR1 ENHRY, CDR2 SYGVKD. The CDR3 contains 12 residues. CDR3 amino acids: CAISGGGFGYTF. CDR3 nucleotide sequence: TGTGCCATCAGTGGAGGGGGCTTTGGCTACACCTTC.

CDR3 sequence (DNA): TGTGCCAGCACATTTGGAATCAATCAGCCCCAGCATTTT. Amino acids: CASTFGINQPQHF. This chain joins TRBV2 and TRBJ1-5, with D hard to call. CDR3 length: 13 amino acids. Germline loops: CDR1 SNHLY, CDR2 FYNNEI. Trimming shortened V by 7 bases and J by 3 bases, and 10 bases separated the two germline ends. Complete variable domain (other parts from reference TRBV2 and TRBJ1-5): EPEVTQTPSHQVTQMGQEVILRCVPISNHLYFYWYRQILGQKVEFLVSFYNNEISEKSEIFDDQFSVERPDGSNFTLKIRSTKLEDSAMYFCASTFGINQPQHFGDGTRLSIL.

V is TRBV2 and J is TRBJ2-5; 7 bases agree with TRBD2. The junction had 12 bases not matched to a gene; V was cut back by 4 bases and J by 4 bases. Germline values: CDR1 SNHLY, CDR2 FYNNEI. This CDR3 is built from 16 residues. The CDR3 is CASSVVGGREGETQYF. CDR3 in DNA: TGTGCCAGCAGTGTGGTCGGCGGGAGAGAGGGAGAGACCCAGTACTTC.

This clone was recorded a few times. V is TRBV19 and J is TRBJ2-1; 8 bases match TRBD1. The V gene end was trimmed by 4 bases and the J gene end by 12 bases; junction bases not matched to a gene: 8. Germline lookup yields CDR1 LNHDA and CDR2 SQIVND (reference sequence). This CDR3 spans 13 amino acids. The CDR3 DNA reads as TGTGCCAGTAGTACTCGACAGGGGTTGGTGCAGTTCTTC. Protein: CASSTRQGLVQFF.